The rows below give T cell receptor beta chains drawn from one sample of a study of T cell changes during pregnancy in multiple sclerosis. Measured with immunoSEQ multiplex PCR; TCRdb has only the in-frame clones, and not every one. The table has 35,000 to 40,000 clones, around 90% seen once. The specimen was CD4+ T cells from peripheral blood mononuclear cells, collected in the second trimester of pregnancy. All receptors come from a female donor with multiple sclerosis, enrolled in a pregnancy study. The CDR3 runs from the conserved cysteine through the conserved F or W. Clone size appears in some rows only: once, few, many, or a class for an expanded clone.

j_gene | abundance | v_gene | CDR3aa
TRBJ2-1 | once | TRBV7-3 | CASSSSGRNEQFF
TRBJ1-1 | . | TRBV7-2 | CASSPSGGMNTEAFF
TRBJ1-5 | . | TRBV19 | CASSIQGFRQPQHF
TRBJ1-2 | . | TRBV28 | CAGQKGGQGALNYGYTF
TRBJ2-2 | . | TRBV7-2 | CASSEGLNTGELFF
TRBJ2-5 | . | TRBV13 | CASSLVGLAATQYF
TRBJ1-2 | . | TRBV19 | CASSMGELYGYTF
TRBJ2-5 | . | TRBV6-1 | CASRGLGAWETQYF
TRBJ2-3 | . | TRBV6-6 | CASKGLAGGADTQYF
TRBJ2-6 | . | TRBV4-3 | CASSQEASSGANVLTF
TRBJ1-1 | once | TRBV28 | CASRPGQLNTEAFF
TRBJ2-7 | . | TRBV5-1 | CASSSGLAGGRSYEQYF
TRBJ2-3 | . | TRBV5-1 | CASSLELAGTDTQYF
TRBJ1-2 | . | TRBV27 | CASRPYGNNYGYTF
TRBJ2-5 | once | TRBV7-7 | CASSLAGKTSQYF
TRBJ2-1 | once | TRBV7-2 | CASSPQLGDTKQFF
TRBJ1-5 | once | TRBV6-1 | CASSDEGWQPQHF
TRBJ2-7 | . | TRBV11-3 | CASSLASSGYEQYF
TRBJ2-2 | . | TRBV9 | CASSVDASGRTGELFF
TRBJ2-7 | . | TRBV5-1 | CASSLAPGVFYEQYF
TRBJ2-1 | . | TRBV29-1 | CSVDEMTSGSSNEQFF
TRBJ1-1 | . | TRBV4-1 | CASSQVPGGRNLNTEAFF
TRBJ2-2 | . | TRBV4-3 | CASSQRSGLAANTGELFF
TRBJ1-3 | . | TRBV6-1 | CASFQGGRSGNTIYF
TRBJ1-5 | . | TRBV7-9 | CASSLARGGGVNQPQHF
TRBJ2-3 | . | TRBV5-1 | CASSQDPPGRTDTQYF
TRBJ2-2 | . | TRBV6-5 | CASSSDRVQTGELFF
TRBJ2-7 | . | TRBV5-6 | CASSSRITSGLSYEQYF
TRBJ2-7 | . | TRBV7-2 | CASSLGLAVTYEQYF
TRBJ2-3 | . | TRBV5-4 | CASSSPLSDTQYF